This T cell receptor beta chain was sequenced for a study of blood T cell repertoires in COVID-19 (dated by TCRdb to 2018 to 2021). Study-level background: The collaborator samples originated in the United States, Italy and Spain and spanned the acute and convalescent phases of COVID-19. The material from the prospective study consisted of cDNA or gDNA derived from T cells, B-cell-depleted T cells, or PBMCs. Subjects who had been exposed to COVID-19, were actively infected with it, or had recovered from it provided the deeply sampled blood TCRbeta repertoires that made up the dataset. The repertoires were released in a freely available public database intended as a resource for research on the immune response to SARS-CoV-2. The samples were drawn from two sources: the first 160 participants of the ongoing ImmuneRACE study, and some 1,300 subjects contributed by 6 global collaborators. Nearly every sample came with metadata listing a de-identified subject ID, COVID-19 status, age in years and sex. Where available, HLA class I and class II types were obtained from metadata supplied by the sample provider rather than from assay-based typing.

There are 19 amino acids in the CDR3, from cysteine to phenylalanine inclusive. The retained sequence is limited to the CDR3, 57 bases, with the frame set at the first base. Here V drops 5 bases and J drops 1 base, and the junction holds 17 bases not matched to any gene. Sequences SGHTA (CDR1) and FQGNSA (CDR2) are obtained from the germline V gene. Each collaborating institution followed its own protocols to collect whole blood in K2EDTA tubes. For TCRbeta analysis, collaborators shipped samples in one of three forms: frozen whole blood, isolated PBMCs, or DNA extracted from either of those sample types. The investigation overall reported the following: How much clinical and demographic metadata was included differed by source and by participant, and the metadata was provided uncurated.

The immunoSEQ Assay, a bias-controlled multiplex PCR, was used to amplify TCRbeta CDR3 regions from genomic DNA. For the original study's pipeline: Nucleated cell counts per sample were estimated from amplification of reference gene primers within the assay. To quantify the absolute abundance of each unique TCRbeta CDR3 rearrangement, sequence reads were collapsed and filtered. Productive Simpson clonality was computed per sample as the square root of Simpson's diversity index over productive rearrangements. TCRdb provides this immuneACCESS table in a form limited to in-frame rearrangements. Some clones are lacking; in checked studies, under half of them reflect an unresolved V gene, and why the rest are absent is not known. V and J calls plus clone size are reproduced from that table; the DNA served to infer D and trimming. Here the sample has 150,000 to 200,000 clones; approximately 80% occur a single time. The ten largest clonotypes hold about a tenth of the sample.

In regard to this clone: What this receptor recognizes is not known. There are no base qualities to consult, and no much larger clone falls within one base.

The receptor chain draws on TRBV7-2 and TRBJ2-1; the central 7 bases match TRBD1. The TCR originated in a human donor in a cohort sampled during active COVID-19. The sequencing input was peripheral blood. The base sequence is TGTGCCAGCAGCCTCAAAGAAACAGGGGTTATAATTTCCTACAATGAGCAGTTCTTC. This is translated as CASSLKETGVIISYNEQFF. Outside the CDR3, residues come from the reference TRBV7-2 and TRBJ2-1 proteins, so the full variable domain is: GAGVSQSPSNKVTEKGKDVELRCDPISGHTALYWYRQSLGQGLEFLIYFQGNSAPDKSGLPSDRFSAERTGGSVSTLTIQRTQQEDSAVYLCASSLKETGVIISYNEQFFGPGTRLTVL.